The next 18 T cell receptor beta chains were all read from a single sample in a study of cytomegalovirus exposure and HLA in healthy donors. PCR involved 60 Vbeta and 13 Jbeta primers. Sequenced by immunoSEQ multiplex PCR; TCRdb stores in-frame clones only, minus some. The repertoire holds roughly 120,000 clones, with less than 85% as singletons. The sequenced material came from PBMCs. Receptors were obtained from a man aged 45 to 65 in good health and CMV-seropositive.

The chain has TRBV5-4 and TRBJ1-3; TRBD1 matches 8 bases. The CDR3 loop spans 17 amino acids. CDR1 SGHNT and CDR2 YYREEE come from the germline V gene (reference sequence). With V trimmed by 6 bases and J by 4 bases, 15 bases remained unmatched. This CDR3 reads CASIYLPGQGGGNTIYF. The CDR3 DNA follows: TGTGCCAGCATCTATCTTCCCGGACAGGGAGGAGGAAACACCATATATTTT.

The V call is TRBV6-6, the J call TRBJ1-3; TRBD1 matches at 8 bases. This CDR3 has 15 amino acids. V was pared by 6 bases and J by 0 bases, with 4 bases of the junction left unmatched. Germline V lookup: CDR1 MNHNY, CDR2 SVGAGI (reference sequence). The CDR3 here is CASRDRARSGNTIYF. Written as DNA, the CDR3 is TGTGCCAGCAGGGACAGGGCGCGCTCTGGAAACACCATATATTTT.

This clone was seen only once. V usage is TRBV5-4 and J usage is TRBJ2-1; 11 bases agree with TRBD2. The CDR3 length is 19 residues. Per germline, CDR1 SGHNT and CDR2 YYREEE (reference sequence). V was pared by 4 bases and J by 7 bases, with 19 bases of the junction left unmatched. The CDR3: CASSERTGETSGIVNEQFF. CDR3 coding DNA: TGTGCCAGCAGCGAAAGGACGGGAGAGACTAGCGGGATTGTAAATGAGCAGTTCTTC.

The genes are TRBV5-5 and TRBJ1-2; 8 bases align to TRBD1. Trimming removed 4 bases from V and 4 bases from J; junction bases left unmatched: 6. CDR1 SGHKS and CDR2 YYEKEE come from the germline V gene (reference sequence). This CDR3 has 14 amino acids. In DNA form, the CDR3 reads TGTGCCAGCAGCATAGGACAGGGCGGCTATGGCTACACCTTC. This gives the protein CASSIGQGGYGYTF.

This clone occurred once. The chain combines TRBV5-1 with TRBJ1-1, with D maybe TRBD1 (5 bases). This CDR3 comprises 14 residues. Germline V lookup: CDR1 SGHRS, CDR2 YFSETQ. The V and J ends lost 6 bases and 4 bases respectively, with 16 bases between them. This CDR3 reads CASKIRWGGTEAFF. As DNA, the CDR3 is TGCGCCAGCAAAATTAGGTGGGGCGGCACTGAAGCTTTCTTT.

In this sample, this clone turned up a few times. The genes are TRBV7-9 and TRBJ2-5; 8 nucleotides match TRBD1. CDR1 and CDR2 (germline): SEHNR, FQNEAQ (reference sequence). The J segment lost 4 bases and the V segment lost 5 bases, leaving 3 bases of the junction unmatched. CDR3 length equals 13 residues. The CDR3 region is CASSPRGPETQYF. The CDR3 DNA reads TGTGCCAGCAGCCCCAGGGGGCCAGAGACCCAGTACTTC.

This chain uses TRBV12-5 with TRBJ2-4; tentatively, D is TRBD1 (5 bases). Trimming removed 6 bases at V and 1 base at J, with 13 bases between. The CDR3 consists of 15 residues. CDR1 LGHNT and CDR2 FRNRAP come from the germline V gene. The DNA for the CDR3 is TGTGCTAGTGGCTTACAGGCTAGGGCCAAAAACATTCAGTACTTC. Translation gives CASGLQARAKNIQYF.

The rearrangement joins TRBV19 to TRBJ2-2; D possibly corresponds to TRBD1 (5 bases). CDR1 is LNHDA and CDR2 is SQIVND in the germline V gene (reference sequence). This CDR3 has 12 residues. Trimming left V 6 bases short and J 7 bases short, with 9 bases between. CDR3 residues: CASRQGVGELFF. As DNA, the CDR3 is TGTGCCAGTAGGCAGGGTGTCGGGGAGCTGTTTTTT.

The J gene is TRBJ2-7, the V gene TRBV19; TRBD1 matches at 9 bases. Losses at the gene ends were 1 base for V and 0 bases for J; bases not matched to a gene: 4. The CDR3 length is 16 residues. Germline assignment: CDR1 LNHDA and CDR2 SQIVND (reference sequence). CDR3 sequence reads: CASSIAGTGISYEQYF. Written as DNA, the CDR3 is TGTGCCAGTAGTATAGCCGGGACAGGGATCTCCTACGAGCAGTACTTC.

CDR3 in amino acids: CASSFRTGGDEKLFF. The CDR3 DNA reads as TGTGCCAGCAGCTTCCGGACAGGGGGCGATGAAAAACTGTTTTTT. The chain joins TRBV13 to TRBJ1-4; 11 positions agree with TRBD1. The length of the CDR3 is 15 residues. Germline lookup yields CDR1 PRHDT and CDR2 FYEKMQ (reference sequence). With V trimmed by 3 bases and J by 6 bases, 3 bases remained unmatched.

The rearrangement links TRBV6-5 to TRBJ2-5; D is possibly TRBD2 (5 bases). The CDR3 has 14 residues. The germline CDR1 and CDR2 sequences are MNHEY and SVGAGI. V lost 7 bases and J lost 5, with 17 bases in between. Here the CDR3 DNA reads TGTGCCAGCACGACGCCCTGGGAGAGGGAGACCCAGTACTTC. Its protein product is CASTTPWERETQYF.

J is TRBJ1-5 and V is TRBV21-1. TRBV21-1 is described as a pseudogene. The CDR3 is 13 residues long. Here the CDR3 reads CASSKDIRRPQHF. The CDR3, as DNA: TGTGCCAGCAGCAAAGATATCCGTAGGCCCCAGCATTTT.

The J gene is TRBJ2-3, the V gene TRBV6-5; 10 nucleotides line up with TRBD2. The CDR3 length is 16 residues. Germline V gene data show CDR1 as MNHEY and CDR2 as SVGAGI. The V gene end was trimmed by 2 bases and the J gene end by 5 bases; junction bases not matched to a gene: 7. The CDR3: CASSYESGGARDTQYF. CDR3 DNA: TGTGCCAGCAGTTACGAGAGCGGGGGGGCAAGAGATACGCAGTATTTT.

This clone was recorded once. The chain recombines TRBV20-1 with TRBJ2-1, with D possibly TRBD2 on 5 matching bases. Germline CDR1 and CDR2: DFQATT and SNEGSKA (reference sequence). CDR3 length equals 11 residues. The CDR3 nucleotides are TGCAGCTCCGGACTCTTCAATGAGCAGTTCTTC. This gives the protein CSSGLFNEQFF.

This chain connects TRBV6-1 to TRBJ2-5; the match to TRBD2 covers 7 bases. The CDR3 extends over 15 amino acids. V gave up 11 bases and J gave up 4 bases; unmatched junction bases: 16. Germline lookup yields CDR1 MNHNS and CDR2 SASEGT. The CDR3 nucleotides read TGTGCCGGCCGGCGGAATACGGGAGGCGTAGAGACCCAGTACTTC. Its protein product is CAGRRNTGGVETQYF.

V and J are TRBV10-3 and TRBJ1-2; 10 bases match TRBD1. This CDR3 has 15 residues. CDR1 is ENHRY, CDR2 SYGVKD, per germline. Trimming removed 5 bases from V and 4 bases from J; junction bases left unmatched: 7. CDR3 DNA: TGTGCCATCAGTTACGGGACAGGGGAAAGCTATGGCTACACCTTC. Its protein product is CAISYGTGESYGYTF.

The chain links TRBV11-3 to TRBJ2-2, with 7 bases matching TRBD1. Germline lookup yields CDR1 SGHNT and CDR2 YENEEA. The CDR3 is 15 residues long. The trim removed 1 base at V and 6 bases at J, leaving 5 bases unmatched. CDR3: CASSLGRGRAGELFF. DNA of the CDR3: TGTGCCAGCAGCTTAGGAAGGGGGCGAGCCGGGGAGCTGTTTTTT.

Notes on this clone: The germline gene is not matched at one end of the junction; a read error may be the cause. The chain has TRBV7-2 and TRBJ2-1; D might be TRBD1 (6 bases). This CDR3 comprises 14 residues. Germline V CDR1 and CDR2: SGHTA, FQGNSA. This CDR3 is CASSLVDWDNEQLF. In DNA form, the CDR3 reads TGTGCCAGCAGCTTAGTGGACTGGGACAATGAGCAGCTCTTC.